The rows below give T cell receptor beta chains drawn from one sample of a study of Graves' ophthalmopathy and Graves' hyperthyroidism. Each CDR3 protein gets one entry after TCRdb re-called the multiplex PCR reads with MiXCR. The table records over a million distinct CDR3 sequences, less than 45% of them present only once. Sample: peripheral blood or thyroid tissue (not recorded which). These receptor sequences come from an adult man with Graves' hyperthyroidism. The CDR3 runs from the conserved cysteine through the conserved F or W. Fields, in order: D gene, V gene, J gene, clone size, CDR3 DNA, CDR3 protein. The D gene is left open where the match is weak. Size is omitted from some rows. Given values are once, few, many or a class for expanded clones.

d_call: NA; v_call: TRBV7-2; j_call: TRBJ1-4; clone_size: many; cdr3_nt: TGTGCCAGCAGCCTGGGACATCGGAGGACTAATGAAAAACTGTTTTTT; cdr3_aa: CASSLGHRRTNEKLFF
d_call: TRBD1; v_call: TRBV9; j_call: TRBJ1-5; clone_size: NA; cdr3_nt: TGTGCCAGCAGCCCCGGGACAGTCCAAAATCAGCCCCAGCATTTT; cdr3_aa: CASSPGTVQNQPQHF
d_call: NA; v_call: TRBV6-5; j_call: TRBJ1-1; clone_size: NA; cdr3_nt: TGTGCCAGCAGTTACCCCTCAATCACTGAAGCTTTCTTT; cdr3_aa: CASSYPSITEAFF
d_call: TRBD2; v_call: TRBV7-8; j_call: TRBJ2-7; clone_size: NA; cdr3_nt: TGTGCCGGCAGCTTATCGGGACTAGCGGGTAGAACCTACGAGCAGTACTTC; cdr3_aa: CAGSLSGLAGRTYEQYF
d_call: TRBD1; v_call: TRBV6-6; j_call: TRBJ2-5; clone_size: NA; cdr3_nt: TGTGCCAGCAGCGGACAGGGGGCCCTTCTCGAGACCCAGTACTTC; cdr3_aa: CASSGQGALLETQYF
d_call: NA; v_call: TRBV6-5; j_call: TRBJ1-5; clone_size: few; cdr3_nt: TGTGCCAGCAGTTACTCGTCGACCCAGCCCCAGCATTTT; cdr3_aa: CASSYSSTQPQHF
d_call: NA; v_call: TRBV9; j_call: TRBJ1-1; clone_size: NA; cdr3_nt: TGTGCCAGCAGCTCCGGTTGGGGGCGCGGTTACGGTGACATTGAAGCTTTCTTT; cdr3_aa: CASSSGWGRGYGDIEAFF
d_call: NA; v_call: TRBV29-1; j_call: TRBJ1-2; clone_size: NA; cdr3_nt: TGCAGCGTTGTGGACGGCTACTCTGGAAACACCTTC; cdr3_aa: CSVVDGYSGNTF
d_call: NA; v_call: TRBV10-3; j_call: TRBJ2-7; clone_size: NA; cdr3_nt: TGTGCCAGCAGTGATACAGGGACGGTCACCTACGAGCAGTACTTC; cdr3_aa: CASSDTGTVTYEQYF
d_call: NA; v_call: TRBV18; j_call: TRBJ1-2; clone_size: NA; cdr3_nt: TGTGCCAGCTCACCCCCCTCTTATGGCTACACCTTC; cdr3_aa: CASSPPSYGYTF
d_call: NA; v_call: TRBV9; j_call: TRBJ1-5; clone_size: NA; cdr3_nt: TGTGCCAGCAGCGTGGGTGGCGGTTATCAGCCCCAGCATTTT; cdr3_aa: CASSVGGGYQPQHF
d_call: NA; v_call: TRBV27; j_call: TRBJ1-5; clone_size: few; cdr3_nt: TGTGCCAGCGGATTCAGTGGTTATCAGCCCCAGCATTTT; cdr3_aa: CASGFSGYQPQHF
d_call: TRBD2; v_call: TRBV29-1; j_call: TRBJ2-6; clone_size: NA; cdr3_nt: TGCAGCGTCCTTGACGGTCTAGCGGAAAAGAGTTCTGGGGCCAACGTCCTGACTTTC; cdr3_aa: CSVLDGLAEKSSGANVLTF
d_call: TRBD1; v_call: TRBV20-1; j_call: TRBJ1-1; clone_size: many; cdr3_nt: TGCAGTGCTAGAATGAAGGGGGCCTACACTGAAGCTTTCTTT; cdr3_aa: CSARMKGAYTEAFF
d_call: NA; v_call: TRBV7-9; j_call: TRBJ2-5; clone_size: many; cdr3_nt: TGTGCCAGCAGCCCCAAGGAGGGGGCAGGGACCCAGTACTTC; cdr3_aa: CASSPKEGAGTQYF
d_call: TRBD1; v_call: TRBV12-3/TRBV12-4; j_call: TRBJ1-2; clone_size: NA; cdr3_nt: TGTGCCAGCAGCACATCACAGGGGGCAGGCTATGGCTACACCTTC; cdr3_aa: CASSTSQGAGYGYTF
d_call: TRBD1; v_call: TRBV15; j_call: TRBJ1-1; clone_size: many; cdr3_nt: TGTGCCACGGGGACAGGGGTTACCACTGAAGCTTTCTTT; cdr3_aa: CATGTGVTTEAFF
d_call: NA; v_call: TRBV7-2; j_call: TRBJ2-5; clone_size: many; cdr3_nt: TGTGCCAGCAGCTTAATGACAGGAAAAGAGACCCAGTACTTC; cdr3_aa: CASSLMTGKETQYF
d_call: TRBD1; v_call: TRBV9; j_call: TRBJ2-7; clone_size: NA; cdr3_nt: TGTGCCAGCAGCGAAGGACAGGGGATTTACGAGCAGTACTTC; cdr3_aa: CASSEGQGIYEQYF
d_call: NA; v_call: TRBV5-1; j_call: TRBJ2-2; clone_size: many; cdr3_nt: TGCGCCAGCAGCTTTGGGCTCGGCGGGGAGCTGTTTTTT; cdr3_aa: CASSFGLGGELFF
d_call: NA; v_call: TRBV27; j_call: TRBJ2-7; clone_size: NA; cdr3_nt: TGTGCCAGCGCTAGACTCGGCGAGCAGTACTTC; cdr3_aa: CASARLGEQYF
d_call: NA; v_call: TRBV7-9; j_call: TRBJ1-6; clone_size: many; cdr3_nt: TGTGCCAGCAGCTTTATGGGTAATAATTCACCCCTCCACTTT; cdr3_aa: CASSFMGNNSPLHF
d_call: NA; v_call: TRBV6-2/TRBV6-3; j_call: TRBJ1-2; clone_size: few; cdr3_nt: TGTGCCAGCAGTCGGGCAGGGGATTTAAACTATGGCTACACCTTC; cdr3_aa: CASSRAGDLNYGYTF
d_call: NA; v_call: TRBV5-6; j_call: TRBJ2-7; clone_size: NA; cdr3_nt: TGTGCCAGCAGCTTGGAGACGCGCTTTTACAACTACGAGCAGTACTTC; cdr3_aa: CASSLETRFYNYEQYF
d_call: NA; v_call: TRBV6-1; j_call: TRBJ2-7; clone_size: few; cdr3_nt: TGTGCCAGCAGTTCCCGGACAGTTAAGTCCTACGAGCAGTACTTC; cdr3_aa: CASSSRTVKSYEQYF
d_call: NA; v_call: TRBV4-3; j_call: TRBJ2-5; clone_size: few; cdr3_nt: TGCGCCAGCAGCCAAGATTGGGGGATCCAAGAGACCCAGTACTTC; cdr3_aa: CASSQDWGIQETQYF
d_call: NA; v_call: TRBV5-1; j_call: TRBJ2-5; clone_size: NA; cdr3_nt: TGTGCCAGCAGCCCCTCTCTAGCTTCCCAAGAGACCCAGTACTTC; cdr3_aa: CASSPSLASQETQYF
d_call: NA; v_call: TRBV3-1; j_call: TRBJ1-2; clone_size: few; cdr3_nt: TGTGCCAGCAGGCTTACCGGGACAACGCTAAACTATGGCTACACCTTC; cdr3_aa: CASRLTGTTLNYGYTF
d_call: NA; v_call: TRBV15; j_call: TRBJ2-5; clone_size: NA; cdr3_nt: TGTGCCACCAGAACAGAAGGGGGGGGCACTGAAGAGACCCAGTACTTC; cdr3_aa: CATRTEGGGTEETQYF
d_call: TRBD2; v_call: TRBV2; j_call: TRBJ2-5; clone_size: few; cdr3_nt: TGTGCCAGCAGGGACCCATCCGGGACTAGCGGGAGCGGTGAAGAGACCCAGTACTTC; cdr3_aa: CASRDPSGTSGSGEETQYF
d_call: NA; v_call: TRBV15; j_call: TRBJ1-2; clone_size: few; cdr3_nt: TGTGCCACCAGCGGGCCGGGACCGGGAGGCTACACCTTC; cdr3_aa: CATSGPGPGGYTF
d_call: NA; v_call: TRBV7-6; j_call: TRBJ1-5; clone_size: NA; cdr3_nt: TGTGCCAGCAGCCCCTCGGTCTCGGGGGCTGGCCAGCCCCAGCATTTT; cdr3_aa: CASSPSVSGAGQPQHF
d_call: NA; v_call: TRBV20-1; j_call: TRBJ1-5; clone_size: NA; cdr3_nt: TGCAGTGCTAGAGGCCAGAGCGGGGACTGGGGCCAGCCCCAGCATTTT; cdr3_aa: CSARGQSGDWGQPQHF
d_call: NA; v_call: TRBV7-8; j_call: TRBJ2-7; clone_size: NA; cdr3_nt: TGTGCCAGCAGCATGGACTTCTACGAGCAGTACTTC; cdr3_aa: CASSMDFYEQYF
d_call: TRBD2; v_call: TRBV7-2; j_call: TRBJ2-7; clone_size: NA; cdr3_nt: TGTGCCAGCACTCCCGGACTAGCGAGAGGCAGCTCCTACGAGCAGTACTTC; cdr3_aa: CASTPGLARGSSYEQYF
d_call: NA; v_call: TRBV19; j_call: TRBJ1-5; clone_size: many; cdr3_nt: TGTGCCAGTAGTTCGGAACCATGGGGAGGGCTTAATCAGCCCCAGCATTTT; cdr3_aa: CASSSEPWGGLNQPQHF
d_call: TRBD2; v_call: TRBV7-2; j_call: TRBJ2-7; clone_size: NA; cdr3_nt: TGTGCCAGCAGCTCATGGACTAGCGTTGAAGGGGGCCCGGGGGCATCGTACTTC; cdr3_aa: CASSSWTSVEGGPGASYF
d_call: NA; v_call: TRBV28; j_call: TRBJ1-5; clone_size: NA; cdr3_nt: TGTGCCAGCAGTCCCCCACTGCAAAGGGGTCAGCCCCAGCATTTT; cdr3_aa: CASSPPLQRGQPQHF
d_call: TRBD2; v_call: TRBV6-5; j_call: TRBJ2-7; clone_size: NA; cdr3_nt: TGTGCCAGCAGTTACCATCTAGCGGCAAACTCCTACGAGCAGTACTTC; cdr3_aa: CASSYHLAANSYEQYF
d_call: NA; v_call: TRBV20-1; j_call: TRBJ1-5; clone_size: many; cdr3_nt: TGCAGTGCTAGAGGAGCCGGGGGAGGTCAGCCCCAGCATTTT; cdr3_aa: CSARGAGGGQPQHF